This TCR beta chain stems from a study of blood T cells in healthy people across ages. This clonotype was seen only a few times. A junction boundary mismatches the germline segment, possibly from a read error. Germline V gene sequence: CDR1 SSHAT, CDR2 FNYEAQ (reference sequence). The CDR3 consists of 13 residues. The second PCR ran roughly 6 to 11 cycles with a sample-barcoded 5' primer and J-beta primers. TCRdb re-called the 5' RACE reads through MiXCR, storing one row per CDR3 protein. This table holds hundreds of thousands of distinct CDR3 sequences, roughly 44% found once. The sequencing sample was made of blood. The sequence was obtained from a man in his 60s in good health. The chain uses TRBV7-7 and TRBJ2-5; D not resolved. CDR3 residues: CASSKALLETQYF. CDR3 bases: TGTGCTAGCAGCAAAGCCCTCCTAGAGACCCAGTACTTC.